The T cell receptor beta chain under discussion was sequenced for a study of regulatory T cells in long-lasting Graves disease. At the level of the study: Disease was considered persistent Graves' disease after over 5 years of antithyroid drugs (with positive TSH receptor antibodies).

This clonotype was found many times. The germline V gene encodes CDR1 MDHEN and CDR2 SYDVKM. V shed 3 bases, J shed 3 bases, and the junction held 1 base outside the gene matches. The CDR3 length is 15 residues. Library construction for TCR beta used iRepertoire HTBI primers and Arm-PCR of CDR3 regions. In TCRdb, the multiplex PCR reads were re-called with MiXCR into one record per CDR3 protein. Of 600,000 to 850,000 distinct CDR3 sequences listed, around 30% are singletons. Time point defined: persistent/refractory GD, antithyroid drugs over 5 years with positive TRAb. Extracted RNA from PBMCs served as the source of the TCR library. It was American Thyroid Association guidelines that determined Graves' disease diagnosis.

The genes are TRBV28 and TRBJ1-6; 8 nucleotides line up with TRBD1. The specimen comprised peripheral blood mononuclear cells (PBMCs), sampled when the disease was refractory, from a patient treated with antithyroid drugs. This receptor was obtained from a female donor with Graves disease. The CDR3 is CASSFGQGYNSPLHF. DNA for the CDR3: TGTGCCAGCAGTTTCGGACAGGGCTATAATTCACCCCTCCACTTT.